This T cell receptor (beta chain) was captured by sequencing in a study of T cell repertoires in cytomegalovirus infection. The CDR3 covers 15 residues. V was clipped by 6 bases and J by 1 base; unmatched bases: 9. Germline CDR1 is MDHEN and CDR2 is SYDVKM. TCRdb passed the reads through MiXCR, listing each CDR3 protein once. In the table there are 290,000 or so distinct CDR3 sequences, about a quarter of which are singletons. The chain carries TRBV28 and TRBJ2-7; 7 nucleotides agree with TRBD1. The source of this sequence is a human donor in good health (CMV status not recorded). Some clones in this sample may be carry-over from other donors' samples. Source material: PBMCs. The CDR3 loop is CASSLQQGPSYEQYF. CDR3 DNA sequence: TGTGCCAGCAGCCTCCAACAGGGGCCTTCCTACGAGCAGTACTTC.